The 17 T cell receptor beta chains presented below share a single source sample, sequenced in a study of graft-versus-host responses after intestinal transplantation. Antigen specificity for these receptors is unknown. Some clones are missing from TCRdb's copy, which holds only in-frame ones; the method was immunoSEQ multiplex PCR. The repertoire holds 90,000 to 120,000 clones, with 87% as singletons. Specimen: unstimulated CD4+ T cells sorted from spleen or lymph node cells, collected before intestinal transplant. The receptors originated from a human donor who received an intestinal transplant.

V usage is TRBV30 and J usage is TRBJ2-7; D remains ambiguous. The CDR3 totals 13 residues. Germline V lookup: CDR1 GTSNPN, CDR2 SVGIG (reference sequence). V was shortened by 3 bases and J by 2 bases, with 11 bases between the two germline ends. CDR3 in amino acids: CAWSLNDPYEQYF. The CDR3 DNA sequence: TGTGCCTGGAGCCTCAATGACCCCTACGAGCAGTACTTC.

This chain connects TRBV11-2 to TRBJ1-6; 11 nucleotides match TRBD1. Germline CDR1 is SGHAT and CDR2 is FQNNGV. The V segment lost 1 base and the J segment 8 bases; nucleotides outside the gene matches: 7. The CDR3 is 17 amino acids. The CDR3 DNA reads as TGTGCCAGCAGCTTAGGGGACAGGGGGGCTCCTCATTCACCCCTCCACTTT. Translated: CASSLGDRGAPHSPLHF. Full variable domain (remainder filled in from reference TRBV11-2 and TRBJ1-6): EAGVAQSPRYKIIEKRQSVAFWCNPISGHATLYWYQQILGQGPKLLIQFQNNGVVDDSQLPKDRFSAERLKGVDSTLKIQPAKLEDSAVYLCASSLGDRGAPHSPLHFGNGTRLTVT.

CDR3 DNA sequence: TGTGCCAGCAGCCCCGGGAGGGGCACTGAAGCTTTCTTT. It is translated as CASSPGRGTEAFF. The chain uses TRBV7-2 and TRBJ1-1; tentatively, D is TRBD1 (5 bases). CDR3 size: 13 residues. The V end was cut by 5 bases, the J end by 4 bases, with 11 bases between. Germline V CDR1 and CDR2: SGHTA, FQGNSA.

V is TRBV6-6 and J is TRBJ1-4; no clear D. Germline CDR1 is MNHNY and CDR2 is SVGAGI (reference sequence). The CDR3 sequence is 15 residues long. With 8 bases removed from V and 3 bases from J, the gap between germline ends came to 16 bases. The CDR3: CASGPAPGSNEKLFF. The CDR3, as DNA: TGTGCCAGCGGCCCAGCCCCGGGGTCTAATGAAAAACTGTTTTTT.

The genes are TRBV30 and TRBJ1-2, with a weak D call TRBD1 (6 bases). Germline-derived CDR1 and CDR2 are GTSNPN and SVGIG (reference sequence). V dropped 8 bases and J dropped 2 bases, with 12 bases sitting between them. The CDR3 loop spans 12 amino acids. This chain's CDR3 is CARGGRNYGYTF. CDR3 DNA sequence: TGTGCCAGGGGGGGCAGAAACTATGGCTACACCTTC.

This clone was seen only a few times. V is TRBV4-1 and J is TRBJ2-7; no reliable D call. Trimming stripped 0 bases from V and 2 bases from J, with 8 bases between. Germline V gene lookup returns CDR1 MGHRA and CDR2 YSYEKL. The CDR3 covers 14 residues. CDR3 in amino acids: CASSQDQWAYEQYF. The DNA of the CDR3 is TGCGCCAGCAGCCAAGATCAGTGGGCCTACGAGCAGTACTTC.

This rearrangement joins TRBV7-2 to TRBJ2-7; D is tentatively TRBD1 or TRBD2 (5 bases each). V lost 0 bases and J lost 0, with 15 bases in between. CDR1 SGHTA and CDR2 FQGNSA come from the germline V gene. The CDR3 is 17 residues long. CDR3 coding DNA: TGTGCCAGCAGCTTAGCGCTCCTTCGGGACCGCTCCTACGAGCAGTACTTC. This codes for CASSLALLRDRSYEQYF. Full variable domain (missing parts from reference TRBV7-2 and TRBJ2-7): GAGVSQSPSNKVTEKGKDVELRCDPISGHTALYWYRQSLGQGLEFLIYFQGNSAPDKSGLPSDRFSAERTGGSVSTLTIQRTQQEDSAVYLCASSLALLRDRSYEQYFGPGTRLTVT.

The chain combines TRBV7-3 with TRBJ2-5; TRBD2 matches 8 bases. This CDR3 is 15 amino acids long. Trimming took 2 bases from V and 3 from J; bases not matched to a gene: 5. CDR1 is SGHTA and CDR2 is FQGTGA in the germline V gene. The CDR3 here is CASSLWGLGKETQYF. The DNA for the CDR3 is TGTGCCAGCAGCTTATGGGGACTAGGAAAAGAGACCCAGTACTTC.

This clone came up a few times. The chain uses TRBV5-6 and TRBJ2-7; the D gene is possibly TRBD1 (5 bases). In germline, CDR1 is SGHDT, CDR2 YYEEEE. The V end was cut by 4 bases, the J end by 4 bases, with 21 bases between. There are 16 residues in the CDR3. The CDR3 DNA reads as TGTGCCAGCAGCCCGACGACCGGACACCTCAGGTACGAGCAGTACTTC. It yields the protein CASSPTTGHLRYEQYF.

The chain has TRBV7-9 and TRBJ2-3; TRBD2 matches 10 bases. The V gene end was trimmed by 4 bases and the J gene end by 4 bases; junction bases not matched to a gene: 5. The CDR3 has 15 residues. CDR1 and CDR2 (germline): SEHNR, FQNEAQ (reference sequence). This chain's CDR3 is CASSSSGTSADTQYF. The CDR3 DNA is TGTGCCAGCAGCTCGTCCGGGACTAGCGCAGATACGCAGTATTTT.

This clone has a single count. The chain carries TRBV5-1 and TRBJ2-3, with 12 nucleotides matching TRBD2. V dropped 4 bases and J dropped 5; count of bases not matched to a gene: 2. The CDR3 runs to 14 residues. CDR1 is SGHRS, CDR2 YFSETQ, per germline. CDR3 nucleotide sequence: TGCGCCAGCAGCAGGACTAGCGGGGTAGATACGCAGTATTTT. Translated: CASSRTSGVDTQYF.

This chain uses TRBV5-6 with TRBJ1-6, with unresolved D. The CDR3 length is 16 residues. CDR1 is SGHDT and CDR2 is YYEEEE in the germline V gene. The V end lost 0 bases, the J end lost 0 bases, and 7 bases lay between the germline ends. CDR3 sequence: CASSLARDSYNSPLHF. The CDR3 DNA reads TGTGCCAGCAGCTTGGCGAGGGACTCCTATAATTCACCCCTCCACTTT.

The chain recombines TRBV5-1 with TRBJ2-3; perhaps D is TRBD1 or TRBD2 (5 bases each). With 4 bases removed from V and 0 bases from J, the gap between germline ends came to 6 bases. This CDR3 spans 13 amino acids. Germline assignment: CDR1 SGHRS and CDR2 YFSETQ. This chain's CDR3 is CASSRDSTDTQYF. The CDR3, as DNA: TGCGCCAGCAGCCGGGACAGCACAGATACGCAGTATTTT.

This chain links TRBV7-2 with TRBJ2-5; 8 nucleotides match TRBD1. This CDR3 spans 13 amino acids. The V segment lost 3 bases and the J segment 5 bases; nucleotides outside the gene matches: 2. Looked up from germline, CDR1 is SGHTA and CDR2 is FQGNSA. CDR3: CASSFTGGETQYF. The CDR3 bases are TGTGCCAGCAGCTTTACAGGGGGGGAGACCCAGTACTTC.

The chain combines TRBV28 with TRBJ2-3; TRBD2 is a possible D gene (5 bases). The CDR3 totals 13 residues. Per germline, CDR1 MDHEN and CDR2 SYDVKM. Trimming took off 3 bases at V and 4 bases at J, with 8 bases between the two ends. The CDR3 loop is CASSFGGADTQYF. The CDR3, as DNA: TGTGCCAGCAGTTTTGGAGGCGCAGATACGCAGTATTTT.

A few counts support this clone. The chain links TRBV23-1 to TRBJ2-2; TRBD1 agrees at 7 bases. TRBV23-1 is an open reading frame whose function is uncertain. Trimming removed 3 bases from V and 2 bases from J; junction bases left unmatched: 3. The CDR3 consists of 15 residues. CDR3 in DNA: TGCGCCAGCAGTCAGACAGGGAAAAACACCGGGGAGCTGTTTTTT. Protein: CASSQTGKNTGELFF.

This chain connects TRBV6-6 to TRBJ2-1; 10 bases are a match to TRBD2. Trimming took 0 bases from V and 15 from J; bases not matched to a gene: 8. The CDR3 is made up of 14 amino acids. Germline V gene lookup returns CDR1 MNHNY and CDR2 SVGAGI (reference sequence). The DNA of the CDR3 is TGTGCCAGCAGTTACTCGGGAAGCGGGGGGGCCGGGTTCTTC. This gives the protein CASSYSGSGGAGFF.